The 23 T cell receptor beta chains in this list originate from one sample, sequenced in a study of blood T cells in healthy people across ages. The authors ran a second PCR of about 6 to 11 cycles using a sample-barcoded 5' primer and a J-beta primer mix. A single record per CDR3 protein comes from TCRdb applying MiXCR to the 5' RACE reads. Of about 580,000 distinct CDR3 sequences in the sample, 40% to 55% are singletons; the top ten hold roughly 25%. The specimen was blood. Receptors originate from a man older than 75 in good health.

DNA of the CDR3: TGTGCCAGCAATGATAGGAATAATGAAAAACTGTTTTTT. Amino acid sequence: CASNDRNNEKLFF. The chain recombines TRBV7-9 with TRBJ1-4; D remains ambiguous. Germline V gives CDR1 SEHNR, CDR2 FQNEAQ (reference sequence). Trimming pared 7 bases from V and 4 bases from J, leaving 10 bases between. The CDR3 runs 13 residues.

This clonotype was detected once. J is TRBJ1-1 and V is TRBV7-2, with no clear D. Germline V CDR1 and CDR2: SGHTA, FQGNSA. The V and J ends lost 3 bases and 4 bases respectively, with 9 bases between them. This CDR3 is 13 amino acids long. The CDR3 reads CASSLSYGTEAFF. CDR3 DNA sequence: TGTGCCAGCAGCTTGTCGTATGGCACTGAAGCTTTCTTT.

The chain has TRBV27 and TRBJ2-4; D perhaps matches TRBD1 (6 bases). The end of the DNA is better explained by TRBJ2-7, so the J call may be wrong. CDR3 size: 13 residues. Per germline, CDR1 MNHEY and CDR2 SMNVEV (reference sequence). The CDR3 DNA follows: TGTGCCAGCAGAGCACAGGGATCGTACGAGCAGTACTTC. As protein: CASRAQGSYEQYF.

Ten or more counts support this clonotype. The chain couples TRBV6-6 to TRBJ1-2, with D tentatively TRBD1 (5 bases). Germline V gene sequence: CDR1 MNHNY, CDR2 SVGAGI (reference sequence). The CDR3 is 15 amino acids. Trimming cost V 2 bases and J 0 bases, with 10 bases left between them. The DNA for the CDR3 is TGTGCCAGCAGTTACAGCGGGGCCTCTAACTATGGCTACACCTTC. Protein product: CASSYSGASNYGYTF.

The V call is TRBV7-9, the J call TRBJ2-7, with D maybe TRBD1 (5 bases). The CDR3 is 16 residues long. Trimming took 4 bases from V and 0 from J, leaving 16 bases between them. Germline CDR1 SEHNR, CDR2 FQNEAQ (reference sequence). DNA for the CDR3: TGTGCCAGCAGCTCCGCCAGGACAACGAGCTCCTACGAGCAGTACTTC. Translating gives CASSSARTTSSYEQYF.

This clonotype was picked up a small number of times. The V gene is TRBV18, the J gene TRBJ2-1; D remains ambiguous. V lost 2 bases and J lost 9, with 8 bases in between. The germline V gene has CDR1 KGHSH and CDR2 LQKENI. The CDR3 length is 12 residues. The CDR3 DNA sequence: TGTGCCAGCTCACCATTGCGCGGTGAGCAGTTCTTC. Its translation: CASSPLRGEQFF.

This clonotype was found a few times. This chain uses TRBV15 with TRBJ2-3, with 10 bases that match TRBD2. There are 16 residues in the CDR3. In germline, CDR1 is LNHNV, CDR2 YYDKDF (reference sequence). V was pared by 1 base and J by 1 base, with 2 bases of the junction left unmatched. In nucleotides, the CDR3 is TGTGCCACCAGCAGAGCCCTAGCGGGGGGCACAGATACGCAGTATTTT. Translation gives CATSRALAGGTDTQYF. Using reference TRBV15 and TRBJ2-3 for the parts outside the CDR3, the full variable domain is DAMVIQNPRYQVTQFGKPVTLSCSQTLNHNVMYWYQQKSSQAPKLLFHYYDKDFNNEADTPDNFQSRRPNTSFCFLDIRSPGLGDTAMYLCATSRALAGGTDTQYFGPGTRLTVL.

A few counts support this clonotype. The chain carries TRBV15 and TRBJ1-5; D ambiguous. V was clipped by 0 bases and J by 6 bases, with 3 bases between them. This CDR3 has 12 residues. Germline-derived CDR1 and CDR2 are LNHNV and YYDKDF (reference sequence). CDR3 nucleotide sequence: TGTGCCACCAGCAGAGATGGTCAGCCCCAGCATTTT. Amino acids: CATSRDGQPQHF. The whole variable domain, filled in from reference TRBV15 and TRBJ1-5, reads DAMVIQNPRYQVTQFGKPVTLSCSQTLNHNVMYWYQQKSSQAPKLLFHYYDKDFNNEADTPDNFQSRRPNTSFCFLDIRSPGLGDTAMYLCATSRDGQPQHFGDGTRLSIL.

On this clonotype: Germline and junction disagree at one end, which may indicate a read error. The chain has TRBV20-1 and TRBJ2-7; 11 bases are a match to TRBD2. CDR3 length equals 14 residues. Germline V gene sequence: CDR1 DFQATT, CDR2 SNEGSKA (reference sequence). Here the CDR3 DNA reads TGCAGTACTAGTACGCGACTAGCGGGATACGAGCAGTACTTC. Translation: CSTSTRLAGYEQYF.

This clonotype was seen a handful of times. The rearrangement links TRBV6-6 to TRBJ1-6; D may be TRBD1 (6 bases). This CDR3 region has 14 residues. Germline V gene lookup returns CDR1 MNHNY and CDR2 SVGAGI (reference sequence). V shed 11 bases and J shed 9 bases, with 20 bases lying between them. CDR3 nucleotides: TGTGCCGGTCGGAACAGGGACCGAGGTTCACCCCTCCACTTT. This codes for CAGRNRDRGSPLHF.

The table lists this clonotype with a few counts. The chain links TRBV7-2 to TRBJ2-1; 8 bases line up with TRBD2. Trimming took 1 base from V and 8 from J; bases not matched to a gene: 4. The germline gives CDR1 SGHTA, CDR2 FQGNSA. There are 14 residues in the CDR3. Written as DNA, the CDR3 is TGTGCCAGCAGCTTAGTACCCGGGAGGGATGAGCAGTTCTTC. Protein sequence: CASSLVPGRDEQFF.

The rearrangement joins TRBV20-1 to TRBJ1-2, with a tentative D call TRBD1 (6 bases). Germline V gives CDR1 DFQATT, CDR2 SNEGSKA (reference sequence). This CDR3 region has 17 residues. V lost 5 bases and J 0 bases, leaving 22 bases between the germline ends. CDR3 protein: CSAPPAGVWITNYGYTF. In nucleotides, the CDR3 is TGCAGTGCTCCCCCTGCAGGGGTTTGGATCACTAACTATGGCTACACCTTC.

About this clonotype itself: Being one base from a much bigger clone, this may be a read error. The chain links TRBV6-6 to TRBJ1-5, with D unresolved. The length of the CDR3 is 13 residues. Germline V CDR1 and CDR2: MNHNY, SVGAGI (reference sequence). The CDR3 region is CAGSYSPDQPQHF. In DNA, the CDR3 is TGTGCCGGCAGTTACTCGCCCGATCAGCCCCAGCATTTT.

The rearrangement joins TRBV7-9 to TRBJ2-3, with 8 nucleotides matching TRBD1. The V gene's germline CDR1 is SEHNR and CDR2 FQNEAQ (reference sequence). The trim removed 1 base at V and 4 bases at J, leaving 7 bases unmatched. The CDR3 is 16 amino acids. The CDR3 is CASSLGQGSYADTQYF. The CDR3, as DNA: TGTGCCAGCAGCTTAGGACAGGGGTCTTACGCAGATACGCAGTATTTT.

This clonotype was detected a few times. Here the CDR3 reads CASSPRTGTGELFF. The CDR3 coding sequence is TGTGCCAGCAGTCCCCGAACAGGCACCGGGGAGCTGTTTTTT. The chain uses TRBV2 and TRBJ2-2, with a tentative D call TRBD1 (5 bases). Per the germline V gene, CDR1 is SNHLY and CDR2 is FYNNEI. V lost 5 bases and J 4 bases, leaving 11 bases between the germline ends. The CDR3 totals 14 residues.

The chain combines TRBV2 with TRBJ1-1; D is unclear. The CDR3 runs 16 residues. Trimming left V 3 bases short and J 1 base short, with 15 bases between. Germline values: CDR1 SNHLY, CDR2 FYNNEI. The CDR3: CASSEGRANGNTEAFF. Written as DNA, the CDR3 is TGTGCCAGCAGTGAGGGCCGGGCCAATGGGAACACTGAAGCTTTCTTT. The complete variable domain, with remaining parts taken from reference TRBV2 and TRBJ1-1, reads EPEVTQTPSHQVTQMGQEVILRCVPISNHLYFYWYRQILGQKVEFLVSFYNNEISEKSEIFDDQFSVERPDGSNFTLKIRSTKLEDSAMYFCASSEGRANGNTEAFFGQGTRLTVV.

This chain joins TRBV3-1 and TRBJ1-2; D uncertain. Germline lookup yields CDR1 LGHDT and CDR2 YNNKEL (reference sequence). This CDR3 has 16 residues. Deletions cut 4 bases from V and 7 bases from J, with 22 bases between. The CDR3 loop is CASSRASGSRTGGYTF. In DNA form, the CDR3 reads TGTGCCAGCAGCCGAGCGTCCGGCTCTCGCACGGGTGGCTACACCTTC. Looking up the rest from reference TRBV3-1 and TRBJ1-2 gives the full variable domain: DTAVSQTPKYLVTQMGNDKSIKCEQNLGHDTMYWYKQDSKKFLKIMFSYNNKELIINETVPNRFSPKSPDKAHLNLHINSLELGDSAVYFCASSRASGSRTGGYTFGSGTRLTVV.

The chain carries TRBV7-2 and TRBJ2-7; D unresolved. Germline assignment: CDR1 SGHTA and CDR2 FQGNSA. With 5 bases removed from V and 4 bases from J, the gap between germline ends came to 12 bases. The CDR3 spans 13 residues. The chain's CDR3 is CASSPQTAYEQYF. CDR3 bases: TGTGCCAGCAGCCCCCAGACGGCTTACGAGCAGTACTTC. Drawing the rest from reference TRBV7-2 and TRBJ2-7, the complete variable domain is GAGVSQSPSNKVTEKGKDVELRCDPISGHTALYWYRQSLGQGLEFLIYFQGNSAPDKSGLPSDRFSAERTGGSVSTLTIQRTQQEDSAVYLCASSPQTAYEQYFGPGTRLTVT.

The rearrangement uses TRBV12-3 or TRBV12-4 and TRBJ1-6; D may be TRBD1 (6 bases). The germline V and J ends were trimmed by 8 bases and 7 bases, with 18 bases remaining between them. This CDR3 spans 15 amino acids. For the CDR3, the DNA is TGTGCCAGCTCCCAGGGGATCCATCCGAATTCACCCCTCCACTTT. Its protein product is CASSQGIHPNSPLHF.

The V call is TRBV27, the J call TRBJ2-1; 12 bases match TRBD2. The J segment lost 8 bases and the V segment lost 6 bases, leaving 17 bases of the junction unmatched. The length of the CDR3 is 18 residues. Per germline, CDR1 MNHEY and CDR2 SMNVEV (reference sequence). The CDR3 loop is CASRSSPRASGRGYEQFF. As DNA, the CDR3 is TGTGCCAGCAGGAGCTCGCCTAGGGCTAGCGGGAGGGGTTATGAGCAGTTCTTC.

The chain employs TRBV4-3 and TRBJ1-2, with 7 bases fitting TRBD1. With 0 bases clipped from V and 8 bases from J, the junction kept 12 bases outside the gene matches. This CDR3 contains 16 residues. Germline CDR1 LGHNA, CDR2 YSLEER. The CDR3 region is CASSQDFDREGGGYTF. The CDR3 DNA sequence: TGCGCCAGCAGCCAAGATTTTGACAGGGAAGGGGGCGGCTACACCTTC.

The chain couples TRBV6-5 to TRBJ2-1, with TRBD2 identical over 9 bases. Germline V CDR1 and CDR2: MNHEY, SVGAGI. The ends lost 5 bases at V and 7 bases at J; junction bases unmatched: 12. The CDR3 extends over 16 amino acids. CDR3 DNA: TGTGCCAGCAGTCGCCTTTTAGCGGGAGCACAAAATGAGCAGTTCTTC. Protein sequence: CASSRLLAGAQNEQFF.

This clonotype was seen a handful of times. The J gene is TRBJ2-6, the V gene TRBV20-1; D call uncertain. Germline CDR1 and CDR2: DFQATT and SNEGSKA (reference sequence). Trimming took 1 base from V and 0 from J, leaving 7 bases between them. CDR3 length equals 15 residues. The CDR3, as DNA: TGCAGTGCTAGAGTTCCGGACTCTGGGGCCAACGTCCTGACTTTC. Its protein is CSARVPDSGANVLTF.